Listed here are 8 T cell receptor beta chains from one sample, sequenced in a study of CD8 T cells in Susac syndrome. When the RNA was reverse transcribed, random hexamers were used with an input of about 0.5 to 1 ug. TCRdb passed the immunoSEQ multiplex PCR reads through MiXCR, listing each CDR3 protein once. This table holds roughly 400,000 distinct CDR3 sequences, 75% to 90% found once. Sequencing input: CD8+ T cells from PBMCs. Source of these receptors: a human donor with multiple sclerosis.

As regards this clonotype: No conserved phenylalanine or tryptophan ends this CDR3, so it is likely a read error. The chain joins TRBV15 to TRBJ1-1, with D possibly TRBD1 on 6 matching bases. Germline assignment: CDR1 LNHNV and CDR2 YYDKDF (reference sequence). Deletions cut 0 bases from V and 0 bases from J, with 11 bases between. There are 16 residues in the CDR3. The CDR3 spells CATSRERQAMNTEAFL. The CDR3 coding sequence is TGTGCCACCAGCAGAGAAAGACAGGCGATGAACACTGAAGCTTTCCTT.

V gene TRBV28 combines with J gene TRBJ2-4, with a possible D match to TRBD1 (6 bases). CDR1 and CDR2 (germline): MDHEN, SYDVKM. Trimming cost V 6 bases and J 5 bases, with 20 bases left between them. The CDR3 has 16 amino acids. This CDR3 reads CASSQTWGLFQNIQYF. The CDR3 DNA reads TGTGCCAGCAGCCAGACTTGGGGGCTTTTCCAAAACATTCAGTACTTC. Supplemented by reference TRBV28 and TRBJ2-4, the full variable domain reads DVKVTQSSRYLVKRTGEKVFLECVQDMDHENMFWYRQDPGLGLRLIYFSYDVKMKEKGDIPEGYSVSREKKERFSLILESASTNQTSMYLCASSQTWGLFQNIQYFGAGTRLSVL.

This clonotype appeared a single time. The rearrangement uses TRBV28 and TRBJ2-1; 9 nucleotides agree with TRBD2. Losses at the gene ends were 3 bases for V and 2 bases for J; bases not matched to a gene: 11. There are 18 residues in the CDR3. Germline V CDR1 and CDR2: MDHEN, SYDVKM. In DNA, the CDR3 is TGTGCCAGCAGTTTTCAGAAGCGGGAGGTTGCGACCTACAATGAGCAGTTCTTC. Its protein product is CASSFQKREVATYNEQFF. The full variable domain, with the rest looked up from reference TRBV28 and TRBJ2-1, is DVKVTQSSRYLVKRTGEKVFLECVQDMDHENMFWYRQDPGLGLRLIYFSYDVKMKEKGDIPEGYSVSREKKERFSLILESASTNQTSMYLCASSFQKREVATYNEQFFGPGTRLTVL.

V is TRBV30 and J is TRBJ2-1; D is undetermined. Per the germline V gene, CDR1 is GTSNPN and CDR2 is SVGIG (reference sequence). CDR3 size: 13 residues. V lost 3 bases, J lost 4 bases, and 10 bases lay in between. The chain's CDR3 is CAWRGLGYNEQFF. The CDR3 DNA sequence: TGTGCCTGGAGGGGTCTCGGGTACAATGAGCAGTTCTTC.

The chain has TRBV5-4 and TRBJ2-5, with TRBD1 matching over 8 bases. V shed 2 bases and J 2 bases; nucleotides not matched to a gene: 8. Germline CDR1 is SGHNT and CDR2 is YYREEE (reference sequence). This CDR3 has 16 amino acids. CDR3 coding DNA: TGTGCCAGCAGCTTCGGACAGGGCAGGGTACAAGAGACCCAGTACTTC. Protein product: CASSFGQGRVQETQYF.

The V call is TRBV12-3 or TRBV12-4, the J call TRBJ1-1; 8 bases map to TRBD1. Trimming took 1 base from V and 4 from J; bases not matched to a gene: 2. The CDR3 runs 14 residues. CDR3 coding DNA: TGTGCCAGCAGTTTAGGGACAGGGTTCACTGAAGCTTTCTTT. Protein product: CASSLGTGFTEAFF.

J is TRBJ1-1 and V is TRBV30; unclear D gene. The germline gives CDR1 GTSNPN, CDR2 SVGIG (reference sequence). The V end was cut by 0 bases, the J end by 5 bases, with 7 bases between. CDR3 size: 12 residues. CDR3 sequence (DNA): TGTGCCTGGAGTGTAAGCCAGACTGAAGCTTTCTTT. This sequence encodes CAWSVSQTEAFF.

CDR3 sequence: CSVTTGTSGANVLTF. The CDR3 nucleotides are TGCAGCGTGACGACAGGGACCTCTGGGGCCAACGTCCTGACTTTC. The chain couples TRBV29-1 to TRBJ2-6; 7 positions match TRBD1. Germline V gene lookup returns CDR1 SQVTM and CDR2 ANQGSEA. Trimming took 6 bases from V and 0 from J; bases not matched to a gene: 5. This CDR3 is built from 15 residues.